This T cell receptor beta chain was recorded in a study of T-cell memory formation after mild COVID-19. Study details: Across donors, TCR clusters were largely donor specific.

This clonotype was detected only a few times. Its matching antigen is unknown. Via MiXCR, TCRdb re-called the 5' RACE reads, giving one row per CDR3 protein. The table shows under 250,000 distinct CDR3 sequences, with more than 8% occurring only once. Trimming stripped 1 base from V and 0 bases from J, with 9 bases between. The CDR3 runs 15 residues. Germline V gene sequence: CDR1 SEHNR, CDR2 FQNEAQ (reference sequence). Study-wide results and limits: Second-wave clones that peaked on day 37 lacked confirmed SARS-CoV-2 specificity.

V is TRBV7-9 and J is TRBJ1-1, with D unresolved. This clonotype was sampled from a man younger than 35 who had mild COVID-19 (a few samples of this study predate the infection). Cell type and time point are not known. Sequencing was done on a sample of PBMCs or a T cell subset sorted from them (not recorded which). The CDR3 DNA follows: TGTGCCAGCAGCTTAGTTGGCAGGATGAACACTGAAGCTTTCTTT. This translates into CASSLVGRMNTEAFF.